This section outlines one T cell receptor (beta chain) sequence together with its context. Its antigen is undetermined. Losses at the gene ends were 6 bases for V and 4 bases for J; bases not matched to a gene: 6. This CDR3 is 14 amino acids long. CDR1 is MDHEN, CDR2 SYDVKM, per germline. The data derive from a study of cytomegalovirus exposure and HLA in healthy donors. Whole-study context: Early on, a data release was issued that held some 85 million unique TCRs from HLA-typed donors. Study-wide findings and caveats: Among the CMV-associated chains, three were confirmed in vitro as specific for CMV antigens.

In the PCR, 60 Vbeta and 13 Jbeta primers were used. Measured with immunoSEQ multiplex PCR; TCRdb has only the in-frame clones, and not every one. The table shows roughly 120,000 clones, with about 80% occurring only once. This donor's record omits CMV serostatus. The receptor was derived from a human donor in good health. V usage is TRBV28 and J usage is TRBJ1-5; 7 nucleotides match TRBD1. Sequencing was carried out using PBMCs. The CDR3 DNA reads TGTGCCAGCAGCCAGGGGGGCAGGAATCAGCCCCAGCATTTT. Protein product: CASSQGGRNQPQHF.